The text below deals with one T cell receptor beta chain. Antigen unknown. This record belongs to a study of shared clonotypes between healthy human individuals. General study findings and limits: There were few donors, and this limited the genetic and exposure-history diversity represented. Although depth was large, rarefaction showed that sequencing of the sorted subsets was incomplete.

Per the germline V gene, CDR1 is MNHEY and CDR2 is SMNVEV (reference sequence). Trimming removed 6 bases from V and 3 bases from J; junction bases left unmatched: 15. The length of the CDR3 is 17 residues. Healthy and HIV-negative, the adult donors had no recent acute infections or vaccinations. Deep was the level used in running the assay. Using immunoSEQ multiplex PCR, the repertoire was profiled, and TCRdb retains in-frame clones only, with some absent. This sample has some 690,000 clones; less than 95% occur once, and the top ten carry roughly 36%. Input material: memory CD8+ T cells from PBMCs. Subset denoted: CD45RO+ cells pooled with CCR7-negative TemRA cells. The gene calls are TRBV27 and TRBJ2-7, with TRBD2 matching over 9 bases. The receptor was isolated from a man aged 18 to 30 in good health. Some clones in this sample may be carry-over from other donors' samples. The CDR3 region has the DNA TGTGCCAGCAGAACGGAGGGCCTAGCGGGAAAGGGCTACGAGCAGTACTTC. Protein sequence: CASRTEGLAGKGYEQYF.